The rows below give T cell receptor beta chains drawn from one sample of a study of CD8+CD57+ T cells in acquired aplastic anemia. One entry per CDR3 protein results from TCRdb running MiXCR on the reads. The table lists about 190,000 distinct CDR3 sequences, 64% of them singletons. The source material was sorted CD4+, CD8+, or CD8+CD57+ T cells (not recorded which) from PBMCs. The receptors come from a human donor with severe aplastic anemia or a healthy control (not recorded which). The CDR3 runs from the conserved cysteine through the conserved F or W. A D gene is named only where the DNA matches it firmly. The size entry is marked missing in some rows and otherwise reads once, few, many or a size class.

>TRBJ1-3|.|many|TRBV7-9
TGTGCCAGCAGCCCGGTTTTACGGGGGGTCGGAAACACCATATATTTT
CASSPVLRGVGNTIYF
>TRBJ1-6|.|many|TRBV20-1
TGCAGTGCTAGAGACCGGGGACACAGGGCCACTTCACCCCTCCACTTT
CSARDRGHRATSPLHF
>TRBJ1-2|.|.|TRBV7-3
TGTGCCAGCAGATCCGGGACACAGGATTATAACTATGGCTACACCTTC
CASRSGTQDYNYGYTF
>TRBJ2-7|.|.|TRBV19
TGTGCCAGTAGACCTGACAGGACTGTCTACGAGCAGTACTTC
CASRPDRTVYEQYF
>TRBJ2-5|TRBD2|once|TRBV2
TGTGCCAGCAGTGAAGTCAGGCTAGCGGGCATAGAGACCCAGTACTTC
CASSEVRLAGIETQYF
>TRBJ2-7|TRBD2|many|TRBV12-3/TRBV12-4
TGTGCCAGCAGCCCTGGGGGGGGGTATAGATACGAGCAGTACTTC
CASSPGGGYRYEQYF
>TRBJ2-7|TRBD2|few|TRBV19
TGTGCCAGTAGTATAGATCGGGCTAGCGGGGAGGACGAGCAGTACTTC
CASSIDRASGEDEQYF
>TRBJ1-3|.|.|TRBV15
TGTGCCACCAGCGAGTGGGGCAGCCGGGATGGCACCATATATTTT
CATSEWGSRDGTIYF
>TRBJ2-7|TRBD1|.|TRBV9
TGTGCCAGCGGGAAGGGGGCCGAGCAGTACTTC
CASGKGAEQYF
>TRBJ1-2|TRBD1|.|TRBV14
TGTGCCAGCAGCCCTATTGACAGGGTCCGCTATGGCTACACCTTC
CASSPIDRVRYGYTF
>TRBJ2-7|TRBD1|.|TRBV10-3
TGTGCCATCACCCGGGACAGGGGCGACGAGCAGTACTTC
CAITRDRGDEQYF
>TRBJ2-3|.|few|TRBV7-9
TGTGCCACCAGCACCACAGGACTCGGGCAGTATTTT
CATSTTGLGQYF
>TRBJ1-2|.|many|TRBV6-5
TGTGCCAGCAGTTACTCGGGGTTAGACTATGGCTACACCTTC
CASSYSGLDYGYTF
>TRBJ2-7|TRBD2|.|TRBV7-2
TGTGCCAGCAGCCTACTAGGCGGGAGCTCCTACGAGCAGTACTTC
CASSLLGGSSYEQYF
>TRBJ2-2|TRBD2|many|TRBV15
TGTGCCACCAGCCTTCCGGGGGGGCCGAGCGGGGAGCTGTTTTTT
CATSLPGGPSGELFF
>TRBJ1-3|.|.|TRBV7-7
TGTGCCAGCAGCTTATCTCAGAGATCTGGAAACACCATATATTTT
CASSLSQRSGNTIYF
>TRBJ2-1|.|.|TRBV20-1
TGCAGTGCTAGAGGGGGCCGAACTAATCGCAATGAGCAGTTCTTC
CSARGGRTNRNEQFF
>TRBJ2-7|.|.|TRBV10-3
TGTGCCAGCAGTTACTCTGGGACTCCCTACGAGCAGTACTTC
CASSYSGTPYEQYF
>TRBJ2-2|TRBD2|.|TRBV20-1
TGCAGTGCACGGACTAGCGGGGGGGCTGCCGGGGAGCTGTTTTTT
CSARTSGGAAGELFF
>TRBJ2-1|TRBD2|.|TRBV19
TGTGCCAGTAGGTCCGGGACTAGCGGGGGCTATGAGCAGTTCTTC
CASRSGTSGGYEQFF
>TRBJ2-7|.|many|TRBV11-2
TGTGCCAGCAGCTTATTAGTTTCCTCCTACGAGCAGTACTTC
CASSLLVSSYEQYF
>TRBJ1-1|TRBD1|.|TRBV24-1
TGTGCCACCAGTGATTCGAGACAGGGGGACACTGAAGCTTTCTTT
CATSDSRQGDTEAFF
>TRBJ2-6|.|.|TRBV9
TGTGCCAGCAGCGTAGGTGGGGCCAACGTCCTGACTTTC
CASSVGGANVLTF
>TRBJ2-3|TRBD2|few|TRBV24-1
TGTGCCACCAGTAGGGAGGGAGTAACTAGCACAGATACGCAGTATTTT
CATSREGVTSTDTQYF
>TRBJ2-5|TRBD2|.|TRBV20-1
TGCAGTGCTATCGGCGGGGGGAACCAAGAGACCCAGTACTTC
CSAIGGGNQETQYF
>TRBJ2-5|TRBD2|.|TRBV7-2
TGTGCCAGCAGTACGGGACTAGCGGGGTTGGAGACCCAGTACTTC
CASSTGLAGLETQYF
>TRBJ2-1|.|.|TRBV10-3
TGTGCCATCAGTGAGTCGGGGTCCCCGTACAATGAGCAGTTCTTC
CAISESGSPYNEQFF
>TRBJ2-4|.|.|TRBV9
TGTGCCAGCAGCGTAGATGGTGACAAATCGGACATTCAGTACTTC
CASSVDGDKSDIQYF
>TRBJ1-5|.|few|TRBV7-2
TGTGCCAGCAGCCCGGAGGTAGCGAGCAATCAGCCCCAGCATTTT
CASSPEVASNQPQHF
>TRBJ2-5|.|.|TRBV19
TGTGCCAGTAGTAAGGGTCCGACCCAAGAGACCCAGTACTTC
CASSKGPTQETQYF
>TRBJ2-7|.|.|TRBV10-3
TGTGCCATCAGTGAGACAGTATTTGAGCAGTACTTC
CAISETVFEQYF
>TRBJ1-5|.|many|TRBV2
TGTGCCAGCAGCATATCTGTTAGCAATCAGCCCCAGCATTTT
CASSISVSNQPQHF
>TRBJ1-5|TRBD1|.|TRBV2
TGTGCCAGCAGGGCCTGGGACAGGGCAAATCAGCCCCAGCATTTT
CASRAWDRANQPQHF
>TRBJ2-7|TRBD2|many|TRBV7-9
TGTGCCAGCAGCCCCCTGCCGGGGGGGTTGGTCGAGCAGTACTTC
CASSPLPGGLVEQYF
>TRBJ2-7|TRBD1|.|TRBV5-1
TGCGCCAACAGCTTCGGGACAGGGTTGGCCTACGAGCAGTACTTC
CANSFGTGLAYEQYF
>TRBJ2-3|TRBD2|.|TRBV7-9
TGTGCCAGCAGCTTCCCTGGACTAGCGGAAGCAGATACGCAGTATTTT
CASSFPGLAEADTQYF
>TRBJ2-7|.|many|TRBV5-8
TGTGCCAGCAGCCTTGGAAAGGACTATAACGGCTACGAGCAGTACTTC
CASSLGKDYNGYEQYF
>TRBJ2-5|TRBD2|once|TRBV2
TGTGCCAGCAGGGGGACTAGCGGGGTCGGGGAGACCCAGTACTTC
CASRGTSGVGETQYF
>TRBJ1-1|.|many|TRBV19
TGTGCCAGTAGTCTCGAGGGGATGAACACTGAAGCTTTCTTT
CASSLEGMNTEAFF
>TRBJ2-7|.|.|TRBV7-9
TGTGCCAGCAGCTTGGCCCTAGCGTACGAGCAGTACTTC
CASSLALAYEQYF
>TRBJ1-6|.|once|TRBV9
TGTGCCAGCAGCGTAGGGACTCCCTGGGGTAATTCACCCCTCCACTTT
CASSVGTPWGNSPLHF
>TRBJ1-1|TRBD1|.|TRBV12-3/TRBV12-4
TGTGCCAGCAGCAGAAGGACAGGGCCTGAAGCTTTCTTT
CASSRRTGPEAFF
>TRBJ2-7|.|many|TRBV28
TGTGCCAGCAGTTTATCGGGCGAGCAGTACTTC
CASSLSGEQYF
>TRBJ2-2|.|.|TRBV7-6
TGTGCCAGCAGCTTTGGACTGAACACCGGGGAGCTGTTTTTT
CASSFGLNTGELFF
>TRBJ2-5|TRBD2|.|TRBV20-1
TGCAGTGCCGTCGGGGGGGGGCCCCAAGAGACCCAGTACTTC
CSAVGGGPQETQYF
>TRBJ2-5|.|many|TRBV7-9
TGTGCCAGCAGCTCGACAGAGATCCAAGAGACCCAGTACTTC
CASSSTEIQETQYF
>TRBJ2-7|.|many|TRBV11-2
TGTGCCAGCAGCTTGGGGGAAATCAACGAGCAGTACTTC
CASSLGEINEQYF
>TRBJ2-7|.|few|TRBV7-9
TGTGCCAGCAGCTTACAGGGGACCGAATACGAGCAGTACTTC
CASSLQGTEYEQYF
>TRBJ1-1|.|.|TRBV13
TGTGCCAGCAGCTTGAGGAGAAGCTTGAACACTGAAGCTTTCTTT
CASSLRRSLNTEAFF
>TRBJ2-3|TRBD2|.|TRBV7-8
TGTGCCAGCAGCTTAGCGGGACTAGCGGGGGGGAGGTCGCAGTATTTT
CASSLAGLAGGRSQYF
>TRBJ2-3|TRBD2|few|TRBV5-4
TGTGCCAGCAGCCCCGGGTGGGGGGGTGAAGATACGCAGTATTTT
CASSPGWGGEDTQYF
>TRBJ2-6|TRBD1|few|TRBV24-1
TGTGCCACCAGTGGAGGACAGGGGGTATCCGGGGCCAACGTCCTGACTTTC
CATSGGQGVSGANVLTF
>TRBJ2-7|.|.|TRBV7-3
TGTGCCAGCAGCCCAAATTGGGGAGCCTCTTACGAGCAGTACTTC
CASSPNWGASYEQYF